Below are 28 T cell receptor beta chains sequenced from a single sample in a study of shared clonotypes between healthy human individuals. Sequenced by immunoSEQ multiplex PCR; TCRdb stores in-frame clones only, minus some. The sample lists 1.6 million or so clones; roughly 96% were seen once. The sample was naive CD4+ T cells sorted from blood. Subset noted: CD45RA+ positively selected. These receptors originate from a man aged 30 to 45 in good health.

This chain joins TRBV4-3 and TRBJ1-5, with TRBD1 identical over 9 bases. There are 17 residues in the CDR3. In germline, CDR1 is LGHNA, CDR2 YSLEER. V gave up 0 bases and J gave up 3 bases; unmatched junction bases: 6. Here the CDR3 DNA reads TGCGCCAGCAGCCAAGATCTTCGACAGGGGGACAATCAGCCCCAGCATTTT. This gives the protein CASSQDLRQGDNQPQHF.

The chain has TRBV7-2 and TRBJ2-7, with a weak D call TRBD1 (5 bases). Germline V lookup: CDR1 SGHTA, CDR2 FQGNSA. V was pared by 3 bases and J by 0 bases, with 12 bases between. The CDR3 length is 15 residues. The CDR3 sequence: CASSFRRTSSYEQYF. The CDR3 DNA sequence: TGTGCCAGCAGCTTCCGCAGGACAAGCTCCTACGAGCAGTACTTC.

A word on this clone: This same CDR3 is encoded by further DNA sequences in the sample. The rearrangement uses TRBV28 and TRBJ2-7; 7 bases align to TRBD2. CDR1 MDHEN and CDR2 SYDVKM come from the germline V gene. Losses at the gene ends were 3 bases for V and 0 bases for J; bases not matched to a gene: 2. The CDR3 extends over 14 amino acids. CDR3 sequence reads: CASSFPGGSYEQYF. The DNA for the CDR3 is TGTGCCAGCAGTTTTCCGGGGGGCTCCTACGAGCAGTACTTC.

The chain combines TRBV5-1 with TRBJ2-1; no clear D gene. The length of the CDR3 is 14 residues. Trimming pared 4 bases from V and 8 bases from J, leaving 16 bases between. From germline, CDR1 is SGHRS and CDR2 YFSETQ. The CDR3 reads CASSPQAAVHEQFF. The CDR3 DNA is TGCGCCAGCAGCCCCCAAGCCGCTGTCCATGAGCAGTTCTTC.

This sequence joins TRBV5-1 and TRBJ2-1, with TRBD2 identical over 13 bases. This CDR3 region has 17 residues. CDR1 SGHRS and CDR2 YFSETQ come from the germline V gene. Trimming at V came to 5 bases and at J to 0 bases, leaving 5 bases not matched to a gene. The CDR3, as DNA: TGCGCCAGCAGTAGACTAGCGGGGGGTAGCTCCTACAATGAGCAGTTCTTC. Amino acid sequence: CASSRLAGGSSYNEQFF.

In DNA, the CDR3 is TGCGCCAGCAGCAAGGAGGCTAGCGGGATGTCTAATGAGCAGTTCTTC. Translated: CASSKEASGMSNEQFF. The chain has TRBV5-1 and TRBJ2-1; 9 bases are a match to TRBD2. Germline CDR1 SGHRS, CDR2 YFSETQ. CDR3 length: 16 residues. The V gene end was trimmed by 4 bases and the J gene end by 7 bases; junction bases not matched to a gene: 12.

V is TRBV28 and J is TRBJ2-7; D might be TRBD1 or TRBD2, each matching 5 bases. V lost 8 bases, J lost 2 bases, and 22 bases lay in between. The CDR3 has 16 amino acids. CDR1 MDHEN and CDR2 SYDVKM come from the germline V gene. The CDR3 is CASSTSGTSTAYEQYF. The DNA for the CDR3 is TGTGCCAGCTCAACATCCGGGACCTCAACGGCCTACGAGCAGTACTTC. Complete variable domain (other parts from reference TRBV28 and TRBJ2-7): DVKVTQSSRYLVKRTGEKVFLECVQDMDHENMFWYRQDPGLGLRLIYFSYDVKMKEKGDIPEGYSVSREKKERFSLILESASTNQTSMYLCASSTSGTSTAYEQYFGPGTRLTVT.

V usage is TRBV6-6 and J usage is TRBJ2-7; D remains ambiguous. V was pared by 4 bases and J by 8 bases, with 18 bases between. CDR3 length: 14 residues. CDR1 and CDR2 from the germline V gene are MNHNY and SVGAGI (reference sequence). For the CDR3, the DNA is TGTGCCAGCAGTTCGCCCGGGCCAACTAATAAGCAGTACTTC. Amino acids: CASSSPGPTNKQYF.

This rearrangement joins TRBV7-9 to TRBJ1-5, with 11 bases matching TRBD1. Looked up from germline, CDR1 is SEHNR and CDR2 is FQNEAQ (reference sequence). V shed 5 bases and J 6 bases; nucleotides not matched to a gene: 3. The CDR3 loop spans 14 amino acids. The CDR3 region is CASSIGQGAQPQHF. CDR3 coding DNA: TGTGCCAGCAGCATAGGACAGGGGGCTCAGCCCCAGCATTTT.

This chain joins TRBV11-3 and TRBJ2-2; 8 bases map to TRBD1. With V trimmed by 3 bases and J by 4 bases, 7 bases remained unmatched. The CDR3 loop spans 16 amino acids. Germline CDR1 and CDR2: SGHNT and YENEEA. CDR3: CASSLRTGRGTGELFF. CDR3 nucleotide sequence: TGTGCCAGCAGCTTGAGGACAGGGCGTGGCACCGGGGAGCTGTTTTTT.

This chain joins TRBV9 and TRBJ2-5; 7 bases are shared with TRBD1. Losses at the gene ends were 7 bases for V and 2 bases for J; bases not matched to a gene: 8. The CDR3 consists of 14 residues. Germline V lookup: CDR1 SGDLS, CDR2 YYNGEE. The CDR3 bases are TGTGCCAGCGCGTGGGGCAGGGGGCAAGAGACCCAGTACTTC. This translates into CASAWGRGQETQYF.

V gene TRBV5-1 combines with J gene TRBJ2-1, with TRBD1 matching over 9 bases. Germline-derived CDR1 and CDR2 are SGHRS and YFSETQ. Unmatched junction bases numbered 7, after V lost 4 bases and J lost 5 bases. CDR3 length: 15 residues. CDR3 residues: CASSPNRGHDNEQFF. CDR3 DNA sequence: TGCGCCAGCAGCCCAAACAGGGGGCATGACAATGAGCAGTTCTTC.

The chain employs TRBV19 and TRBJ2-1; D not certain. V lost 8 bases, J lost 0 bases, and 14 bases lay in between. There are 15 residues in the CDR3. Germline loops: CDR1 LNHDA, CDR2 SQIVND (reference sequence). The CDR3 reads CASRTDRVSYNEQFF. The DNA of the CDR3 is TGTGCCAGTCGCACTGACCGAGTCTCCTACAATGAGCAGTTCTTC.

The V call is TRBV15, the J call TRBJ2-3; 10 bases are a match to TRBD2. Germline CDR1 LNHNV, CDR2 YYDKDF (reference sequence). The ends lost 4 bases at V and 1 base at J; junction bases unmatched: 5. CDR3 length: 16 amino acids. CDR3 in DNA: TGTGCCACCAGCACCCGGACTAGCGGAGGCACAGATACGCAGTATTTT. It encodes CATSTRTSGGTDTQYF.

The V gene is TRBV5-4, the J gene TRBJ2-7; 7 nucleotides match TRBD2. With 0 bases clipped from V and 0 bases from J, the junction kept 3 bases outside the gene matches. Germline values: CDR1 SGHNT, CDR2 YYREEE (reference sequence). The CDR3 length is 15 residues. The CDR3 spells CASSLGGGLSYEQYF. CDR3 coding DNA: TGTGCCAGCAGCTTGGGCGGGGGACTCTCCTACGAGCAGTACTTC.

The genes are TRBV6-5 and TRBJ1-2; D not resolved. Per the germline V gene, CDR1 is MNHEY and CDR2 is SVGAGI. Between the trimmed V and J ends, which lost 6 bases and 3 bases, there was a span of 14 bases. The CDR3 spans 14 residues. The CDR3 bases are TGTGCCAGCAGCCTCTTAGGGTCGCACTATGGCTACACCTTC. As protein: CASSLLGSHYGYTF.

CDR3 amino acids: CASSLSGGWVRNTEAFF. The CDR3 DNA reads TGTGCCAGCAGTTTATCGGGTGGGTGGGTCAGGAACACTGAAGCTTTCTTT. V usage is TRBV27 and J usage is TRBJ1-1; D gene unclear. The CDR3 sequence is 17 residues long. Germline CDR1 reads MNHEY; CDR2 reads SMNVEV (reference sequence). The germline V and J ends were trimmed by 0 bases and 1 base, with 15 bases remaining between them.

The rearrangement links TRBV5-4 to TRBJ1-2; D ambiguous. CDR3 size: 14 residues. With 2 bases removed from V and 3 bases from J, the gap between germline ends came to 11 bases. Germline V gives CDR1 SGHNT, CDR2 YYREEE (reference sequence). Written as DNA, the CDR3 is TGTGCCAGCAGCTTTAGCGGGCGTGACTATGGCTACACCTTC. This translates into CASSFSGRDYGYTF.

The genes are TRBV29-1 and TRBJ2-5; tentative D call: TRBD1 (6 bases). Germline V lookup: CDR1 SQVTM, CDR2 ANQGSEA. CDR3 length: 13 amino acids. Trimming left V 6 bases short and J 5 bases short, with 16 bases between. The CDR3 sequence is CSVLQGFEETQYF. The CDR3, as DNA: TGCAGCGTCCTACAGGGATTTGAGGAGACCCAGTACTTC.

The chain joins TRBV2 to TRBJ1-1; tentatively, D is TRBD1 (5 bases). The CDR3 loop spans 15 amino acids. CDR1 is SNHLY, CDR2 FYNNEI, per germline. V was trimmed by 6 bases and J by 4 bases, leaving 18 bases between them. The CDR3 DNA sequence: TGTGCCAGCAGGATACAGTGGGGGGTAGGCACTGAAGCTTTCTTT. Protein sequence: CASRIQWGVGTEAFF.

The DNA of the CDR3 is TGTGCCAGCAGTTCCCCGCGGACAGGGCTTAACTATGGCTACACCTTC. This gives the protein CASSSPRTGLNYGYTF. The chain carries TRBV7-9 and TRBJ1-2; 8 nucleotides agree with TRBD1. This CDR3 is 16 amino acids long. Trimming cost V 6 bases and J 1 base; bases outside gene matches: 10. Germline CDR1 is SEHNR and CDR2 is FQNEAQ (reference sequence).

This chain links TRBV5-1 with TRBJ2-3, with a tentative D call TRBD1 (5 bases). Germline V gives CDR1 SGHRS, CDR2 YFSETQ. V lost 5 bases and J 2 bases, leaving 12 bases between the germline ends. The CDR3 runs to 14 residues. The CDR3, as DNA: TGCGCCAGCAGGAAAGGACACGACACAGATACGCAGTATTTT. Protein: CASRKGHDTDTQYF.

In DNA form, the CDR3 reads TGTGCCAGCAGCTTGCTTCGCGCGTTTGAGCAGTTCTTC. It yields the protein CASSLLRAFEQFF. The chain uses TRBV7-2 and TRBJ2-1; D not certain. Germline assignment: CDR1 SGHTA and CDR2 FQGNSA. The V and J ends lost 3 bases and 9 bases respectively, with 12 bases between them. There are 13 residues in the CDR3.

Comment on this clone: This specimen includes other DNA sequences encoding the same CDR3. This chain connects TRBV7-9 to TRBJ2-1, with D tentatively TRBD1 (5 bases). The length of the CDR3 is 14 residues. Germline loops: CDR1 SEHNR, CDR2 FQNEAQ (reference sequence). V was pared by 1 base and J by 4 bases, with 8 bases between. The CDR3: CASSLGGSYNEQFF. CDR3 bases: TGTGCCAGCAGCTTAGGGGGCTCATACAATGAGCAGTTCTTC. Supplemented by reference TRBV7-9 and TRBJ2-1, the full variable domain reads DTGVSQNPRHKITKRGQNVTFRCDPISEHNRLYWYRQTLGQGPEFLTYFQNEAQLEKSRLLSDRFSAERPKGSFSTLEIQRTEQGDSAMYLCASSLGGSYNEQFFGPGTRLTVL.

The table lists this clone with a few counts. The gene calls are TRBV6-1 and TRBJ2-7; D is undetermined. This CDR3 has 11 residues. V dropped 2 bases and J dropped 4 bases, with 3 bases sitting between them. Germline loops: CDR1 MNHNS, CDR2 SASEGT. The CDR3 nucleotides are TGTGCCAGCAGTGAAAAGTACGAGCAGTACTTC. This codes for CASSEKYEQYF.

The V gene is TRBV7-9, the J gene TRBJ2-5; tentatively, D is TRBD2 (6 bases). CDR1 is SEHNR and CDR2 is FQNEAQ in the germline V gene (reference sequence). V shed 5 bases and J shed 1 base, with 11 bases lying between them. The CDR3 contains 14 residues. The CDR3 spells CASSRSGGQETQYF. The CDR3 DNA reads TGTGCCAGCAGCCGGTCCGGGGGCCAAGAGACCCAGTACTTC.

The CDR3 here is CASSQLGPLSYNEQFF. CDR3 in DNA: TGTGCCAGCAGCCAACTGGGTCCCCTCTCCTACAATGAGCAGTTCTTC. This chain connects TRBV4-2 to TRBJ2-1, with unresolved D. The CDR3 covers 16 residues. From germline, CDR1 is LGHNA and CDR2 YNFKEQ. V was clipped by 2 bases and J by 0 bases, with 11 bases between them.

The genes are TRBV4-2 and TRBJ2-3; 9 bases are shared with TRBD2. CDR3 size: 17 residues. Per the germline V gene, CDR1 is LGHNA and CDR2 is YNFKEQ. Germline trimming cut 1 base from V and 6 bases from J; bases unmatched to any gene: 11. This chain's CDR3 is CASSQVRTGLAGDTQYF. The CDR3 DNA is TGTGCCAGCAGCCAAGTTCGGACGGGACTAGCAGGGGATACGCAGTATTTT.